This T cell receptor beta chain was recorded in a study of blood T cell repertoires in COVID-19. Sequencing used immunoSEQ multiplex PCR; TCRdb keeps in-frame clones, though not all of them. The top ten hold 1.9% of the sample, which has 250,000 to 300,000 clones, approximately 89% seen once. Participants' reported clinical history set cohort assignment. Germline V gene data show CDR1 as SGHTA and CDR2 as FQGNSA. The V and J ends lost 3 bases and 7 bases, in that order; junction bases with no gene match: 4. The CDR3 is 14 amino acids. A word on this clone: Other DNA sequences within the sample encode an identical CDR3.

The source is an older woman who had recovered from COVID-19. Sequencing was done on a sample of PBMCs or T cells enriched from blood (not recorded which). The rearrangement joins TRBV7-2 to TRBJ1-4; 8 nucleotides line up with TRBD1. Here the CDR3 reads CASSFQGAGEKLFF. The CDR3 bases are TGTGCCAGCAGCTTCCAGGGGGCGGGTGAAAAACTGTTTTTT.